The clone carrying this T cell receptor (beta chain) came up once. The antigen is not known. Researchers ran the PCR with 60 Vbeta and 13 Jbeta primers. TCRdb's table, derived via immunoSEQ multiplex PCR, lists solely in-frame clones and lacks some. The data hold 170,000 or so clones, with approximately 78% observed a single time. These data are taken from a study of cytomegalovirus exposure and HLA in healthy donors. Findings of the study overall: A later analysis by the authors found several of the most significant clusters apparently linked to common viral pathogens. Sequencing likely generated an artifact that appeared as a cluster of highly shared sequence variants. Presence/absence analyses assumed roughly uniform sequencing depth across donors, which may not hold. Some TCR beta chains (around 180 of them) were listed as cytomegalovirus-associated.

The CDR3 is 16 residues long. Germline assignment: CDR1 SGHVS and CDR2 FNYEAQ. The V gene lost 1 base and the J gene lost 0 bases, with 7 bases spanning the gap. This sequence joins TRBV7-6 and TRBJ2-6; no definite D call. This receptor was identified in a woman aged 45-59 years in good health and CMV-seropositive. Material: PBMCs. CDR3 DNA sequence: TGTGCCAGCAGCTTAGGGGCCTTCTCTGGGGCCAACGTCCTGACTTTC. Its protein is CASSLGAFSGANVLTF.